The 12 T cell receptor beta chains below all came from one sample that was sequenced in a study of blood T cell repertoires in COVID-19. Measured with immunoSEQ multiplex PCR; TCRdb has only the in-frame clones, and not every one. The data show some 290,000 clones, around 87% seen once. Sequencing input: peripheral blood. The receptors come from a man aged 18 to 30 with active or convalescent COVID-19.

The chain carries TRBV2 and TRBJ2-1; no firm D call. Trimming took 6 bases from V and 4 from J, leaving 7 bases between them. The CDR3 totals 12 residues. Germline V CDR1 and CDR2: SNHLY, FYNNEI. CDR3 loop: CASRLDYNEQFF. The CDR3 DNA follows: TGTGCCAGCAGGTTAGATTACAATGAGCAGTTCTTC. The variable domain in full, with the rest retrieved from reference TRBV2 and TRBJ2-1, is EPEVTQTPSHQVTQMGQEVILRCVPISNHLYFYWYRQILGQKVEFLVSFYNNEISEKSEIFDDQFSVERPDGSNFTLKIRSTKLEDSAMYFCASRLDYNEQFFGPGTRLTVL.

The chain couples TRBV3-1 (or the pseudogene TRBV3-2) to TRBJ2-1, with D tentatively TRBD2 (6 bases). Looked up from germline, CDR1 is LGHDT and CDR2 is YNNKEL (reference sequence). The V gene lost 4 bases and the J gene lost 9 bases, with 13 bases spanning the gap. This CDR3 region has 13 residues. The CDR3 region is CASSPGPGGEQFF. The CDR3 nucleotides are TGTGCCAGCAGCCCAGGCCCCGGGGGTGAGCAGTTCTTC.

The chain links TRBV25-1 to TRBJ1-4; maybe TRBD1 (6 bases). Trimming stripped 6 bases from V and 5 bases from J, with 16 bases between. There are 15 residues in the CDR3. Germline loops: CDR1 MGHDK, CDR2 SYGVNS. The CDR3 DNA is TGTGCCAGCAGCACCGGGACAAAGCGAAATGAAAAACTGTTTTTT. Translating it yields CASSTGTKRNEKLFF.

The rearrangement uses TRBV6-5 and TRBJ1-2, with 8 nucleotides matching TRBD1. From germline, CDR1 is MNHEY and CDR2 SVGAGI. There are 12 residues in the CDR3. Trimming removed 5 bases from V and 9 bases from J; junction bases left unmatched: 5. The CDR3 reads CASSKTGASYTF. Written as DNA, the CDR3 is TGTGCCAGCAGTAAGACAGGGGCGAGCTACACCTTC.

The sample holds a few counts of this clone. The chain combines TRBV5-4 with TRBJ2-7; no clear D. The CDR3 runs 13 residues. From germline, CDR1 is SGHNT and CDR2 YYREEE (reference sequence). V lost 5 bases, J lost 1 base, and 10 bases lay in between. In DNA form, the CDR3 reads TGTGCCAGCAGTCCTGACATTTCCTACGAGCAGTACTTC. Translated: CASSPDISYEQYF.

The chain links TRBV10-3 to TRBJ1-2, with D possibly matching TRBD1 (5 bases). The CDR3 length is 14 residues. Germline V CDR1 and CDR2: ENHRY, SYGVKD. Trimming left V 6 bases short and J 4 bases short, with 15 bases between. CDR3 DNA: TGTGCCATCAGAGAGACAGATCCGTTCTATGGCTACACCTTC. Translating gives CAIRETDPFYGYTF.

The chain employs TRBV11-3 and TRBJ2-3; no definite D call. V gave up 7 bases and J gave up 1 base, with 9 bases separating them. This CDR3 region has 13 residues. Germline V CDR1 and CDR2: SGHNT, YENEEA. CDR3 protein: CASNKQRTDTQYF. CDR3 nucleotide sequence: TGTGCCAGCAACAAACAGCGCACAGATACGCAGTATTTT.

The chain joins TRBV10-2 to TRBJ2-1, with 12 bases aligning to TRBD2. From germline, CDR1 is WSHSY and CDR2 SAAADI. CDR3 length: 14 residues. Trimming took 6 bases from V and 6 from J; bases not matched to a gene: 3. CDR3 coding DNA: TGCGCCAGCAGCGCTAGCGGGGGGGCCAATGAGCAGTTCTTC. This codes for CASSASGGANEQFF.

This chain uses TRBV30 with TRBJ1-2; 7 bases fit TRBD1. Trimming cost V 1 base and J 4 bases; bases outside gene matches: 9. CDR1 is GTSNPN, CDR2 SVGIG, per germline (reference sequence). The CDR3 is made up of 15 amino acids. The CDR3 nucleotides read TGTGCCTGGAGTGCCCGGGACAGCTCTTTCTATGGCTACACCTTC. Amino acid sequence: CAWSARDSSFYGYTF.

J is TRBJ2-2 and V is TRBV30; 7 bases are shared with TRBD1. CDR3 length: 16 residues. V lost 1 base and J lost 0; bases outside the gene matches: 5. Looked up from germline, CDR1 is GTSNPN and CDR2 is SVGIG (reference sequence). The CDR3 spells CAWSAGTVSNTGELFF. CDR3 in DNA: TGTGCCTGGAGTGCAGGGACAGTCTCGAACACCGGGGAGCTGTTTTTT.

The chain couples TRBV7-3 to TRBJ2-1; 8 nucleotides align to TRBD1. Germline values: CDR1 SGHTA, CDR2 FQGTGA. The V segment lost 5 bases and the J segment 7 bases; nucleotides outside the gene matches: 10. This CDR3 spans 15 amino acids. The DNA of the CDR3 is TGTGCCAGCAGCCTTACCGGGACAGGTCCGAATGAGCAGTTCTTC. This gives the protein CASSLTGTGPNEQFF.

This chain joins TRBV28 and TRBJ1-5; D ambiguous. V was shortened by 11 bases and J by 2 bases, with 13 bases between the two germline ends. The CDR3 has 13 residues. In germline, CDR1 is MDHEN, CDR2 SYDVKM. The CDR3 region has the DNA TGTGCCTCTCGGGAGGAAGGCAATCAGCCCCAGCATTTT. This translates into CASREEGNQPQHF.